This T cell receptor beta chain comes out of a study of blood T cell repertoires in COVID-19. The table came from immunoSEQ multiplex PCR; TCRdb's copy has only in-frame clones and leaves some out. This sample yields around 250,000 clones, of which 83% are seen a single time; less than 6% belongs to the top ten. The CDR3 is 15 amino acids. CDR1 is KGHSH and CDR2 is LQKENI in the germline V gene. Trimming took 6 bases from V and 6 from J, leaving 18 bases between them. This clonotype was obtained from a man aged 55 to 70 who had recovered from COVID-19. The sample taken for sequencing was peripheral blood. V usage is TRBV18 and J usage is TRBJ2-1, with D perhaps TRBD1 (5 bases). CDR3 DNA sequence: TGTGCCAGCTCCCCTCCGTCAGGGCCCGGCAATGAGCAGTTCTTC. The encoded protein is CASSPPSGPGNEQFF.